Described below is a single TCR beta chain sequence and its context. No cognate antigen has been identified for it. Base quality data are lacking; no much larger clone is found one base away. The data were taken from a study of T cell responses to AZD1222 COVID-19 vaccine (dated by TCRdb to the early 2020s). For the wider study: AZD1222 recipients given second doses at about 4 weeks or at about 12 weeks were pooled, since spike-specific TCR depth and breadth were not found to differ between the two schedules. A total of under 250 trial participants underwent TCR sequencing, of whom 207 had received two doses of AZD1222 and around 25 had received two doses of the MenACWY control vaccine. Enrollment into the trials was organized by age into subgroups of 18-55, 56-69 and 70-plus years, and those subgroups contained approximately 150, 30 and 60 TCR-sequenced participants, respectively. Beyond this particular receptor, the publication reports: Because no day 14 peak-response samples were available, the repertoires could be characterized only after the peak T cell response. In the small 56-69-year group, the increase in depth fell short of significance, most likely because of low power. Participants were mostly white British, with more females than males. The authors suggested clonal diversity may have been underestimated. After two AZD1222 doses, both the breadth and the depth of spike-specific TCRs were significantly higher than at day 0 and than in MenACWY recipients. Reportedly, almost half of the unique spike-specific TCRs recognized epitopes lying outside the regions that are mutated in the B.1.351 and B.1.1.7 variants. Vaccine-associated CD4 TCRs spanned the whole spike protein, with dominant responses in regions 160-218 and 743-854. Conclusions about previously exposed vaccinees are limited, since just a handful of AZD1222 recipients were seropositive for SARS-CoV-2 at baseline.

The CDR3 contains 12 residues, cysteine and phenylalanine counted. Only CDR3 DNA remains: 36 bases, in frame from the first base. V is clipped by 3 bases and J by 8 bases, and the sequence between their germline boundaries is 10 bases long. In the germline V gene, CDR1 corresponds to MDHEN and CDR2 to SYDVKM. The CDR3 regions of human TCRbeta chains were analyzed by immunosequencing. Per the original workflow: Repertoire TCRs were matched against a reference library of SARS-CoV-2-specific TCRs generated with the MIRA antigen-specificity platform. Breadth was defined as the fraction of unique TCRs that were SARS-CoV-2-associated. Depth was defined as the fraction of total T cells that were SARS-CoV-2-associated. Each spike-specific TCR was assigned to its reactive spike region and to a CD4 or CD8 class using the MIRA data. Log10-transformed breadth and depth values were compared by one-way ANOVA with Sidak's multiple comparisons tests. TCRdb carries this immuneACCESS record with in-frame sequences only. Its versions omit some clonotypes, under half of them owing to an unresolved V gene in the studies checked, with the rest unexplained. V and J calls and clone size are those listed in that table; D and trimming were worked out from the DNA. The sample table records fewer than 110,000 clones; 70% to 90% of these occur just once. The ten top clones hold about 6.6% of the sample.

The time point label corresponds to: baseline before first vaccination. Vaccinee samples were obtained from the UK trials COV001 and COV002, which included a single-blind randomized controlled phase 2/3 trial of AZD1222 (ChAdOx1 nCoV-19) in healthy adults. Trial participant PBMC samples were collected at day 0 and day 28 after the second dose for TCRbeta chain sequencing. Sequenced here: peripheral blood, sampled on day 0 of AZD1222 vaccination. The TCR comes from an adult in good health. The chain was built from TRBV28 and TRBJ1-2, with an unclear D gene assignment. The CDR3 protein sequence reads: CASSLRTPGYTF. The nucleotide sequence is TGTGCCAGCAGTTTGCGGACGCCCGGCTACACCTTC.